This T cell receptor beta chain comes out of a study of blood T cell repertoires in COVID-19. The wider study: Nucleic acid was either cDNA or gDNA, and it came from T cells, B-cell-depleted T cells, or PBMCs.

Trimming stripped 6 bases from V and 6 bases from J, with 9 bases between. Per the germline V gene, CDR1 is DFQATT and CDR2 is SNEGSKA (reference sequence). The CDR3 length is 11 residues. TCRdb keeps only in-frame clones here, not all; method: immunoSEQ multiplex PCR. The profile shows more than 250,000 clones, more than 75% of them singletons. Sequenced: peripheral blood. The receptor comes from a woman between 45 and 60 years old with acute or convalescent COVID-19. The genes are TRBV20-1 and TRBJ2-1; D remains unclear. The CDR3 DNA is TGCAGTGCCGTTACTATCAATGAGCAGTTCTTC. Translated: CSAVTINEQFF.